This entry concerns a single TCR beta chain. The antigen is unknown. TCR beta sequences were obtained from blood CD8+ and CD4+ T cells. There are 15 residues in the CDR3. CDR1 SNHLY and CDR2 FYNNEI come from the germline V gene. Between the trimmed V and J ends, which lost 7 bases and 4 bases, there was a span of 19 bases. This specimen comes from a study of CD8 T cells in Susac syndrome. Broader study findings: The study admitted that it had a relatively small number of individuals in its TCR sequencing and HLA analysis.

The RNA, roughly 0.45 to 1 ug, was put through reverse transcription using random hexamers. TCRdb used MiXCR to reprocess the immunoSEQ multiplex PCR reads, holding one entry per CDR3 protein. The table includes approximately 110,000 distinct CDR3 sequences, around 94% detected once. This chain uses TRBV2 with TRBJ1-2; D gene unclear. The sequencing input was CD4+ T cells from PBMCs. The clonotype comes from a human donor in good health. The CDR3 is CASTLKKSTPYGYTF. CDR3 in DNA: TGTGCCAGCACCCTAAAGAAGAGTACCCCCTATGGCTACACCTTC.